Below are 5 T cell receptor beta chains sequenced from a single sample in a study of T cell repertoires in cytomegalovirus infection. MiXCR, run by TCRdb on the reads, gives a single entry per CDR3 protein. The repertoire has about 180,000 distinct CDR3 sequences, 14% of them found once; the top ten carry about a quarter. The material sequenced was PBMCs. The source is a human donor in good health (CMV status not recorded). Some clones in this sample may be carry-over from other donors' samples.

This clonotype was detected ten times or more. This chain connects TRBV11-2 to TRBJ2-3; 10 nucleotides agree with TRBD2. The CDR3 extends over 15 amino acids. V was pared by 8 bases and J by 3 bases, with 8 bases of the junction left unmatched. Per germline, CDR1 SGHAT and CDR2 FQNNGV. The CDR3 loop reads CASGQAGGKTDTQYF. In DNA, the CDR3 is TGTGCCAGCGGTCAAGCGGGGGGGAAGACAGATACGCAGTATTTT.

The V call is TRBV5-6, the J call TRBJ2-1, with D hard to call. Trimming removed 1 base from V and 4 bases from J, with 18 bases in between. This CDR3 is 17 amino acids long. Per germline, CDR1 SGHDT and CDR2 YYEEEE. The CDR3 loop is CASSLPADGVWYNEQFF. The CDR3 nucleotides are TGTGCCAGCAGCTTGCCCGCTGATGGGGTATGGTACAATGAGCAGTTCTTC.

In its sample, this clonotype was seen many times. The chain couples TRBV7-2 to TRBJ2-6; tentative D call: TRBD2 (5 bases). V was clipped by 3 bases and J by 0 bases, with 18 bases between them. Looked up from germline, CDR1 is SGHTA and CDR2 is FQGNSA. CDR3 length equals 19 residues. In nucleotides, the CDR3 is TGTGCCAGCAGCTTGGCTTTGTCGAGGGTCCCCTCTGGGGCCAACGTCCTGACTTTC. It encodes CASSLALSRVPSGANVLTF.

This clonotype was picked up many times. The J gene is TRBJ2-2, the V gene TRBV6-2 or TRBV6-3; TRBD1 is a possible D gene (6 bases). The CDR3 has 14 residues. Germline V gives CDR1 MNHEY, CDR2 SVGEGT. V lost 5 bases and J lost 4, with 11 bases in between. The CDR3, as DNA: TGTGCCAGCAGTGCCCACAGGGCCACCGGGGAGCTGTTTTTT. It encodes CASSAHRATGELFF.

This clonotype was counted only a few times. The CDR3 DNA follows: TGTGCCAGCAGCTTACCGAGTCGACTAGCGGGAGCCCACAATGAGCAGTTCTTC. Translation gives CASSLPSRLAGAHNEQFF. The chain combines TRBV7-9 with TRBJ2-1; 12 nucleotides line up with TRBD2. V lost 2 bases and J lost 5; bases outside the gene matches: 10. CDR1 and CDR2 (germline): SEHNR, FQNEAQ (reference sequence). CDR3 length equals 18 residues.